A selection of T cell receptor beta chains follows, all from one sample in a study of monozygotic twins with inflammatory bowel disease. Reanalyzing the 5' RACE reads, TCRdb keeps one entry per CDR3 protein, without DNA. The sample has more than 300,000 distinct CDR3 sequences. Material: blood. The receptors here all came from a human donor with ulcerative colitis or Crohn's disease, or a healthy co-twin of an affected twin (not recorded which). CDR3s include the opening cysteine and the closing phenylalanine or tryptophan. The order of the fields is CDR3 protein, V gene, CDR3 length, J gene.

CSANRIGQGDEQYF	TRBV20-1	14	TRBJ2-7
CASRPPGLKAGELFF	TRBV5-1	15	TRBJ2-2
CASSEDRGKRAYGYTF	TRBV9	16	TRBJ1-2
CAIRTSGQETQYF	TRBV10-3	13	TRBJ2-5
CASSYPLGTGPDTQYF	TRBV28	16	TRBJ2-3
CSVNTGFHEQYF	TRBV29-1	12	TRBJ2-7
CASSLTNTGANVLTF	TRBV7-3	15	TRBJ2-6
CASSEETGINEKLFF	TRBV6-1	15	TRBJ1-4
CASSLRRTITSTDTQYF	TRBV7-3	17	TRBJ2-3
CASSLVGDYEQYF	TRBV7-2	13	TRBJ2-7
CAISEDDRGRDTQYF	TRBV10-3	15	TRBJ2-3
CASSPRPSNTEAFF	TRBV12-3/TRBV12-4	14	TRBJ1-1
CASRPRSGGLVRGSYNEQFF	TRBV12-3/TRBV12-4	20	TRBJ2-1
CASRRNWGLAYEKLFF	TRBV28	16	TRBJ1-4
CASSQGIPLFSGANVLTF	TRBV4-2	18	TRBJ2-6
CASILTEGNTGELFF	TRBV5-1	15	TRBJ2-2
CATSRAMYQETQYF	TRBV15	14	TRBJ2-5
CASSLGRSRGTGELFF	TRBV7-2	16	TRBJ2-2
CASSSGGGGPHQETQYF	TRBV12-3/TRBV12-4	17	TRBJ2-5
CASSPQIRDRGSYNSPLHF	TRBV9	19	TRBJ1-6
CASASGTGDPNEQFF	TRBV11-3	15	TRBJ2-1
CASSQDTPGGGVDEQFF	TRBV4-3	17	TRBJ2-1
CASSITSGSYEQYF	TRBV13	14	TRBJ2-7
CASSSLQATATNYGYTF	TRBV5-1	17	TRBJ1-2
CASSYKSGSSYEQYF	TRBV6-2/TRBV6-3	15	TRBJ2-7